This section outlines one TCR beta chain sequence together with its context. The antigen remains unidentified. These data originate in a study of beta chain features in type 1 diabetes. Every isolated RNA sample was fully reverse transcribed, so sequencing captured expressed TCRB transcripts. Generated by immunoSEQ multiplex PCR, the TCRdb table keeps only in-frame clones and is missing some. The data show a few hundred thousand clones, roughly an eighth seen once. Whole-study results and caveats: When Type 1 diabetes patients were examined, their TCRB CDR3s proved moderately but significantly shorter in all four CD4+ subsets. Comparison showed that naive, central memory and Treg TCRB repertoires appeared more similar among patients than among healthy donors. An over-representation of cells with high TCR expression could result from cDNA sequencing. VDJ junctions in type 1 diabetes patients carried more deletions and fewer insertions.

Germline CDR1 is SGDLS and CDR2 is YYNGEE. V gave up 4 bases and J gave up 8 bases; unmatched junction bases: 10. There are 14 residues in the CDR3. V and J are TRBV9 and TRBJ2-3; 7 positions agree with TRBD1. The clonotype was recovered from a man under 40 with type 1 diabetes. Sequenced: naive CD4+ T cells from blood. In DNA form, the CDR3 reads TGTGCCAGCAGCCCCTCAGGACAGGTCGCTACGCAGTATTTT. It is translated as CASSPSGQVATQYF.